This T cell receptor beta chain originates from a study of blood T cells in healthy people across ages. Across the whole study: Every two T cells gave about one barcoded beta molecule via template switching.

V lost 5 bases, J lost 2 bases, and 9 bases stayed unmatched. The germline gives CDR1 MNHEY, CDR2 SMNVEV (reference sequence). The CDR3 is 15 residues long. A second PCR of about 6 to 11 cycles used a sample-barcoded 5' primer and a J-beta primer mix. The authors tagged each cDNA molecule using a template-switch adaptor with 12 random nucleotides. Every sample produced at least 3 million CDR3-containing paired-end reads. TCRdb fed the 5' RACE reads into MiXCR, producing one record per CDR3 protein. Among about 1.6 million distinct CDR3 sequences, about 35% were seen once, and the ten largest hold around 10%.

Material: blood. The clonotype originates from a woman in her thirties in good health. The V call is TRBV27, the J call TRBJ2-7; the match to TRBD1 covers 7 bases. The DNA for the CDR3 is TGTGCCAGCAGTACTCGACAGGGCTCGGCCTACGAGCAGTACTTC. Residues: CASSTRQGSAYEQYF.